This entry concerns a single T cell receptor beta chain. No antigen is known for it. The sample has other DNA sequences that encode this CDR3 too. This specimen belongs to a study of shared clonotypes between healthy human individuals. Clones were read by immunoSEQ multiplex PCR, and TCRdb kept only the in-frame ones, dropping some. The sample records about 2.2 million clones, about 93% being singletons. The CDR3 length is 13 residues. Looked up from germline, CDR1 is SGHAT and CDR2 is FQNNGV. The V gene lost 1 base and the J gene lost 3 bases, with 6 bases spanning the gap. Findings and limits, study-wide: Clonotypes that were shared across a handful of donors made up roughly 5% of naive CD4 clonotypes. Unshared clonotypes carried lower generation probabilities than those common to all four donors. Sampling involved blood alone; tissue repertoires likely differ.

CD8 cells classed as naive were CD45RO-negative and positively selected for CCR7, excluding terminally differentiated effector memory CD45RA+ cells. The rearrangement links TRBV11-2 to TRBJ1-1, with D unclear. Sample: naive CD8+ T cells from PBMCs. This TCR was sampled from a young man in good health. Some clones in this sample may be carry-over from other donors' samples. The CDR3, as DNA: TGTGCCAGCAGCTTAGGCCGGTACACTGAAGCTTTCTTT. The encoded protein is CASSLGRYTEAFF. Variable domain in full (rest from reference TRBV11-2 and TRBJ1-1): EAGVAQSPRYKIIEKRQSVAFWCNPISGHATLYWYQQILGQGPKLLIQFQNNGVVDDSQLPKDRFSAERLKGVDSTLKIQPAKLEDSAVYLCASSLGRYTEAFFGQGTRLTVV.